This is a list of T cell receptor beta chains from one sample in a study of somatic mutations in cytotoxic T cells in rheumatoid arthritis. Repertoires were generated with immunoSEQ multiplex PCR, while TCRdb's copy carries only in-frame clones and drops some. In the table there are 15,000 to 20,000 clones, about 80% of which are singletons. The material sequenced was CD8+ T cells sorted from blood. Every receptor here comes from an adult with rheumatoid arthritis. The CDR3 runs from the conserved cysteine through the conserved F or W. The D gene is left open where the match is weak. Clone size is shown for a subset of rows, as once, few, many or a class of expanded clone.

d_call j_call v_call clone_size cdr3_nt cdr3_aa
NA TRBJ2-7 TRBV5-1 NA TGCGCCAGCAGCTCCGGGACATTCTCCTACGAGCAGTACTTC CASSSGTFSYEQYF
TRBD1 TRBJ1-5 TRBV6-5 NA TGTGCCAGCAGCCGGACAGGGAATCAGCCCCAGCATTTT CASSRTGNQPQHF
TRBD1 TRBJ1-1 TRBV19 NA TGTGCCAGTAGTCTAACAGGGGCTCCTGAAGCTTTCTTT CASSLTGAPEAFF
NA TRBJ1-1 TRBV13 NA TGTGCCAGCAGCTTTCGGGTGGGGGCCACTGAAGCTTTCTTT CASSFRVGATEAFF
NA TRBJ2-7 TRBV29-1 NA TGCAGCGTTGAGACAGGTCTCTACGAGCAGTACTTC CSVETGLYEQYF
TRBD1 TRBJ1-2 TRBV29-1 NA TGCAGCGCCCCGGACAGGCCCTATGGCTACACCTTC CSAPDRPYGYTF
NA TRBJ2-7 TRBV7-6 NA TGTGCCAGCAGCGCCTACAGCGTCGCAAGCTCCTACGAGCAGTACTTC CASSAYSVASSYEQYF
NA TRBJ2-3 TRBV11-3 NA TGTGCCAGCAGCCCTAGGGGGGCGGTCAGCACAGATACGCAGTATTTT CASSPRGAVSTDTQYF
NA TRBJ1-5 TRBV6-1 NA TGTGCCAGCAGTGAAGCCGGGAATCAGCCCCAGCATTTT CASSEAGNQPQHF
TRBD2 TRBJ2-1 TRBV2 NA TGTGCCAGCAGGGACCCAACTAGCGGGGGATACAATGAGCAGTTCTTC CASRDPTSGGYNEQFF
TRBD1 TRBJ1-1 TRBV6-1 NA TGTGCCAGCAGTTGGGACAGGGGCAGGGGCACTGAAGCTTTCTTT CASSWDRGRGTEAFF
NA TRBJ2-4 TRBV28 NA TGTGCCAGCAGTTTACTGTCTTTAGCCAAAAACATTCAGTACTTC CASSLLSLAKNIQYF
NA TRBJ1-2 TRBV5-1 NA TGCGCCAGCAGCTTGGCCGGACAGCTTTGGGGCTACACCTTC CASSLAGQLWGYTF
NA TRBJ2-3 TRBV6-5 NA TGTGCCAGCAGCGTCCTGACAGGAGGAAGAGATACGCAGTATTTT CASSVLTGGRDTQYF
NA TRBJ1-1 TRBV27 few TGTGCCAGCAGTTTAAACAGGAACACTGAAGCTTTCTTT CASSLNRNTEAFF
NA TRBJ1-6 TRBV18 NA TGTGCCAGCTCACCCGATGCCTCCTGGCCACCCCTCCACTTT CASSPDASWPPLHF
NA TRBJ2-7 TRBV7-9 NA TGTGCCAGCAGCTTCTCACTGGTCAACGAGCAGTACTTC CASSFSLVNEQYF
NA TRBJ2-7 TRBV29-1 NA TGCAGCGTTACTTCGGCAGGCGAGCAGTACTTC CSVTSAGEQYF
TRBD2 TRBJ2-7 TRBV27 NA TGTGCCAGCAGCAGCGGGATCTCCTACGAGCAGTACTTC CASSSGISYEQYF
NA TRBJ1-1 TRBV4-1 once TGCGCCAGCAGCCTTCTAGTGGAGAACACTGAAGCTTTCTTT CASSLLVENTEAFF
TRBD2 TRBJ2-1 TRBV5-1 NA TGCGCCAGCAGCGAGCGGGGAGCAAGCTCCTACAATGAGCAGTTCTTC CASSERGASSYNEQFF
NA TRBJ1-2 TRBV7-9 NA TGTGCCGGGGAGGGCACCGGGCTCTATGGCTACACCTTC CAGEGTGLYGYTF
TRBD2 TRBJ2-1 TRBV2 NA TGTGCCAGCACCCCAGAGCGGGGCTCCTACAATGAGCAGTTCTTC CASTPERGSYNEQFF
NA TRBJ2-7 TRBV11-2 NA TGTGCCAGCAGCATATTAAGTGCCGAGCAGTACTTC CASSILSAEQYF
TRBD1 TRBJ1-5 TRBV6-6 NA TGTGCCAGCAGTTACTTGACAGGGTTTCATCAGCCCCAGCATTTT CASSYLTGFHQPQHF
TRBD1 TRBJ2-6 TRBV14 NA TGTGCCAGCAGCCAAGTGTACACAGGGGAGAGCTCTGGGGCCAACGTCCTGACTTTC CASSQVYTGESSGANVLTF